The 29 T cell receptor beta chains below were found in one sample sequenced in a study of beta chain features in type 1 diabetes (dated by TCRdb to about 2018). Preparation of the library involved the immunoSEQ multiplex PCR assay. The entire amount of isolated RNA was reverse transcribed using the High Capacity cDNA Reverse Transcription Kit, so the sequenced TCRB transcripts were expressed ones. Entries here come from immuneACCESS through TCRdb and include only in-frame sequences with V and J called. Some clones fail to appear in such tables; in the studies checked, an unresolved V gene covers under half of the shortfall, and the cause of the remainder is unknown. The sample table holds approximately 300,000 clones, of which approximately 9.9% were seen once. About 0.014% of the sample comes from the top ten. Sequencing input: naive CD4+ T cells from blood. Sample cell subset or site, as interpreted from the label and publication: true naive CD4+ T cells. These receptors all come from a woman in her 30s in good health.

V usage is TRBV7-2 and J usage is TRBJ2-3; 13 bases are a match to TRBD2. Germline V gives CDR1 SGHTA, CDR2 FQGNSA. Germline trimming cut 2 bases from V and 5 bases from J; bases unmatched to any gene: 10. CDR3 length: 18 amino acids. CDR3 sequence: CASSLLLAGGAGEDTQYF. The CDR3 coding sequence is TGTGCCAGCAGCTTATTACTAGCGGGAGGGGCGGGGGAAGATACGCAGTATTTT.

V and J are TRBV7-2 and TRBJ2-7, with TRBD1 matching 7 bases. The V segment lost 7 bases and the J segment 4 bases; nucleotides outside the gene matches: 10. CDR3 size: 14 residues. Per the germline V gene, CDR1 is SGHTA and CDR2 is FQGNSA. The CDR3, as DNA: TGTGCCAGCATGAAACCGGGACAGAAGTACGAGCAGTACTTC. As protein: CASMKPGQKYEQYF.

V usage is TRBV5-1 and J usage is TRBJ2-1, with TRBD2 matching over 12 bases. This CDR3 comprises 15 residues. The germline V gene has CDR1 SGHRS and CDR2 YFSETQ. V trimming: 4 bases; J trimming: 9 bases; junction bases outside the gene matches: 8. CDR3 sequence (DNA): TGCGCCAGCAGCGGTCTAGCGGGAGGGGGCGTTGAGCAGTTCTTC. Translation gives CASSGLAGGGVEQFF.

The chain is built from TRBV28 and TRBJ1-2, with a possible D match to TRBD1 (6 bases). Germline V CDR1 and CDR2: MDHEN, SYDVKM. V was clipped by 6 bases and J by 7 bases, with 18 bases between them. The CDR3 sequence is 14 residues long. The CDR3 sequence is CASRSGTQLGGYTF. For the CDR3, the DNA is TGTGCCAGCAGATCCGGGACACAGCTTGGTGGCTACACCTTC.

CDR3 bases: TGTGCCAGCAGCGTAGGACTAGCGGGAGGGAGCTCCTACAATGAGCAGTTCTTC. Its translation: CASSVGLAGGSSYNEQFF. The rearrangement uses TRBV9 and TRBJ2-1; 14 bases fit TRBD2. The germline gives CDR1 SGDLS, CDR2 YYNGEE. V gave up 0 bases and J gave up 0 bases; unmatched junction bases: 2. The CDR3 is 18 residues long.

The chain is built from TRBV6-5 and TRBJ2-2; D remains unclear. CDR1 and CDR2 (germline): MNHEY, SVGAGI. Deletions cut 2 bases from V and 7 bases from J, with 11 bases between. This CDR3 comprises 14 residues. For the CDR3, the DNA is TGTGCCAGCAGTTACCGCCAGGATGGCGGGGAGCTGTTTTTT. It codes for CASSYRQDGGELFF.

Only a few counts were recorded for this clone. This chain joins TRBV10-3 and TRBJ2-7, with a weak D call TRBD1 (6 bases). The CDR3 contains 14 residues. The V end lost 6 bases, the J end lost 6 bases, and 18 bases lay between the germline ends. Germline loops: CDR1 ENHRY, CDR2 SYGVKD. CDR3 region: CAIRLGQPSAEQYF. The CDR3 coding sequence is TGTGCCATCAGACTCGGACAGCCCTCCGCCGAGCAGTACTTC.

The V call is TRBV7-9, the J call TRBJ2-1; 12 bases line up with TRBD2. The CDR3 is made up of 18 amino acids. J gave up 6 bases and V 0 bases, and 9 bases lay outside the gene matches. The germline gives CDR1 SEHNR, CDR2 FQNEAQ (reference sequence). The CDR3 loop reads CASSLAWTSGVGVNEQFF. The CDR3 region has the DNA TGTGCCAGCAGCTTAGCCTGGACTAGCGGGGTGGGGGTCAATGAGCAGTTCTTC. Full variable domain (remainder filled in from reference TRBV7-9 and TRBJ2-1): DTGVSQNPRHKITKRGQNVTFRCDPISEHNRLYWYRQTLGQGPEFLTYFQNEAQLEKSRLLSDRFSAERPKGSFSTLEIQRTEQGDSAMYLCASSLAWTSGVGVNEQFFGPGTRLTVL.

The CDR3 loop reads CASSQANIAGLNEQFF. In DNA, the CDR3 is TGTGCCAGCAGCCAAGCAAACATAGCGGGCCTCAATGAGCAGTTCTTC. The genes are TRBV4-2 and TRBJ2-1; the match to TRBD2 covers 7 bases. The V gene end was trimmed by 1 base and the J gene end by 6 bases; junction bases not matched to a gene: 9. The CDR3 covers 16 residues. In germline, CDR1 is LGHNA, CDR2 YNFKEQ.

Of note for this clone: The identical CDR3 is also encoded by other nucleotide sequences in the sample. Here the CDR3 DNA reads TGTGCCAGCTCACCAGGGACAGGGATGAACACTGAAGCTTTCTTT. Protein product: CASSPGTGMNTEAFF. This chain links TRBV18 with TRBJ1-1, with 9 bases aligning to TRBD1. Trimming removed 2 bases from V and 0 bases from J; junction bases left unmatched: 1. The length of the CDR3 is 15 residues. Germline V CDR1 and CDR2: KGHSH, LQKENI.

This clone was seen more than once but under ten times. The chain carries TRBV10-3 and TRBJ2-4; unclear D gene. Germline V gives CDR1 ENHRY, CDR2 SYGVKD. Trimming shortened V by 4 bases and J by 6 bases, and 10 bases separated the two germline ends. The CDR3 consists of 13 residues. DNA for the CDR3: TGTGCCATCAGTGTCTCGCCCGGAAACATTCAGTACTTC. It is translated as CAISVSPGNIQYF.

This chain joins TRBV15 and TRBJ1-1; D unresolved. V lost 8 bases, J lost 5 bases, and 18 bases lay in between. Germline-derived CDR1 and CDR2 are LNHNV and YYDKDF (reference sequence). The CDR3 covers 14 residues. The CDR3 sequence: CATGKTQAGTEAFF. CDR3 bases: TGTGCCACCGGAAAAACTCAGGCCGGAACTGAAGCTTTCTTT. Filled out from reference TRBV15 and TRBJ1-1, the complete variable domain reads DAMVIQNPRYQVTQFGKPVTLSCSQTLNHNVMYWYQQKSSQAPKLLFHYYDKDFNNEADTPDNFQSRRPNTSFCFLDIRSPGLGDTAMYLCATGKTQAGTEAFFGQGTRLTVV.

The rearrangement uses TRBV28 and TRBJ2-7; no definite D call. With 3 bases removed from V and 6 bases from J, the gap between germline ends came to 9 bases. This CDR3 comprises 12 residues. Germline-derived CDR1 and CDR2 are MDHEN and SYDVKM. As DNA, the CDR3 is TGTGCCAGCAGTTTGCAGGTCTCCGAGCAGTACTTC. It yields the protein CASSLQVSEQYF.

This clone was detected a few times. The chain carries TRBV4-3 and TRBJ2-3; 13 bases are shared with TRBD2. The V gene end was trimmed by 0 bases and the J gene end by 4 bases; junction bases not matched to a gene: 10. Germline V gene lookup returns CDR1 LGHNA and CDR2 YSLEER. The CDR3 loop spans 19 amino acids. The CDR3 loop is CASSQESGRLAGGSDTQYF. CDR3 coding DNA: TGCGCCAGCAGCCAAGAATCTGGCCGACTAGCGGGGGGTTCAGATACGCAGTATTTT.

The chain recombines TRBV7-6 with TRBJ2-1; TRBD2 aligns across 13 bases. Germline assignment: CDR1 SGHVS and CDR2 FNYEAQ. The V gene end was trimmed by 4 bases and the J gene end by 7 bases; junction bases not matched to a gene: 10. The CDR3 covers 17 residues. The CDR3 spells CASSSIEGLAGKNEQFF. In DNA, the CDR3 is TGTGCCAGCAGCTCGATAGAGGGACTAGCGGGAAAAAATGAGCAGTTCTTC.

This clone was counted between two and nine times. The chain couples TRBV20-1 to TRBJ2-2, with D hard to call. Germline loops: CDR1 DFQATT, CDR2 SNEGSKA (reference sequence). With 2 bases removed from V and 9 bases from J, the gap between germline ends came to 7 bases. The CDR3 sequence is 11 residues long. CDR3 nucleotide sequence: TGCAGTGCTAGATACGACAGGGAGCTGTTTTTT. Protein product: CSARYDRELFF.

The chain joins TRBV5-6 to TRBJ2-7; TRBD2 might be the D (6 bases). There are 12 residues in the CDR3. V lost 4 bases and J lost 2, with 7 bases in between. Germline V gene lookup returns CDR1 SGHDT and CDR2 YYEEEE. In DNA form, the CDR3 reads TGTGCCAGCAGCCCGGGGGCCTACGAGCAGTACTTC. Its protein is CASSPGAYEQYF.

This chain connects TRBV7-2 to TRBJ1-1, with 8 bases matching TRBD1. The CDR3 consists of 14 residues. Trimming took 2 bases from V and 3 from J; bases not matched to a gene: 2. CDR1 SGHTA and CDR2 FQGNSA come from the germline V gene. CDR3 protein: CASSLQGADTEAFF. CDR3 nucleotide sequence: TGTGCCAGCAGCTTACAGGGGGCCGACACTGAAGCTTTCTTT.

This rearrangement joins TRBV9 to TRBJ2-3; 12 bases line up with TRBD2. The V gene end was trimmed by 4 bases and the J gene end by 4 bases; junction bases not matched to a gene: 13. The CDR3 has 18 residues. CDR1 and CDR2 from the germline V gene are SGDLS and YYNGEE. CDR3 nucleotides: TGTGCCAGCAGCCCCGGGCGGACTAGCGGGATGGGTCCAGATACGCAGTATTTT. Protein product: CASSPGRTSGMGPDTQYF.

This clone was recorded a few times. The CDR3 DNA reads as TGTGCCAGCAGCGCGGGGGGGCCTAACTATGGCTACACCTTC. Translated, it gives CASSAGGPNYGYTF. The J gene is TRBJ1-2, the V gene TRBV9, with D tentatively TRBD1 (6 bases). From germline, CDR1 is SGDLS and CDR2 YYNGEE. This CDR3 is built from 14 residues. Trimming left V 3 bases short and J 0 bases short, with 9 bases between.

The chain recombines TRBV6-5 with TRBJ2-7, with 8 positions matching TRBD2. This CDR3 is 16 amino acids long. V lost 2 bases to trimming and J lost 4 bases; unmatched junction nucleotides: 10. Germline V gene sequence: CDR1 MNHEY, CDR2 SVGAGI. The CDR3 reads CASSYGRVSGKYEQYF. The CDR3 bases are TGTGCCAGCAGTTACGGTCGCGTTAGCGGGAAGTACGAGCAGTACTTC.

The genes are TRBV7-3 and TRBJ2-7; 10 bases are a match to TRBD1. J was trimmed by 0 bases and V by 5 bases; bases with no gene match: 4. The CDR3 has 15 amino acids. Germline-derived CDR1 and CDR2 are SGHTA and FQGTGA. CDR3 in amino acids: CASSPGQGGSYEQYF. The CDR3 nucleotides are TGTGCCAGCAGCCCCGGACAGGGGGGCTCCTACGAGCAGTACTTC. The variable domain in full, with the rest retrieved from reference TRBV7-3 and TRBJ2-7, is GAGVSQTPSNKVTEKGKYVELRCDPISGHTALYWYRQSLGQGPEFLIYFQGTGAADDSGLPNDRFFAVRPEGSVSTLKIQRTERGDSAVYLCASSPGQGGSYEQYFGPGTRLTVT.

The gene calls are TRBV18 and TRBJ2-5, with 12 bases that match TRBD2. CDR3 size: 16 residues. Trimming cost V 6 bases and J 2 bases; bases outside gene matches: 7. Germline V CDR1 and CDR2: KGHSH, LQKENI. CDR3 sequence reads: CASSEGLAGRQETQYF. The CDR3 nucleotides are TGTGCCAGCTCCGAAGGACTAGCGGGACGGCAAGAGACCCAGTACTTC. Full variable domain (rest looked up from reference TRBV18 and TRBJ2-5): NAGVMQNPRHLVRRRGQEARLRCSPMKGHSHVYWYRQLPEEGLKFMVYLQKENIIDESGMPKERFSAEFPKEGPSILRIQQVVRGDSAAYFCASSEGLAGRQETQYFGPGTRLLVL.

A remark on this clone: The sample holds other DNA sequences that translate to the same CDR3. CDR3: CASSPSGSSYNEQFF. For the CDR3, the DNA is TGTGCCAGCAGTCCTAGCGGAAGCTCCTACAATGAGCAGTTCTTC. The rearrangement links TRBV7-3 to TRBJ2-1, with 7 bases identical to TRBD2. The CDR3 consists of 15 residues. Per the germline V gene, CDR1 is SGHTA and CDR2 is FQGTGA. The V gene end was trimmed by 6 bases and the J gene end by 0 bases; junction bases not matched to a gene: 5. Full variable domain (rest looked up from reference TRBV7-3 and TRBJ2-1): GAGVSQTPSNKVTEKGKYVELRCDPISGHTALYWYRQSLGQGPEFLIYFQGTGAADDSGLPNDRFFAVRPEGSVSTLKIQRTERGDSAVYLCASSPSGSSYNEQFFGPGTRLTVL.

This chain connects TRBV6-5 to TRBJ2-5; 9 bases align to TRBD1. J was trimmed by 4 bases and V by 0 bases; bases with no gene match: 3. CDR3 length: 15 amino acids. Germline V gives CDR1 MNHEY, CDR2 SVGAGI. The CDR3, as DNA: TGTGCCAGCAGTTACTCGAACAGGGGGCGAGAGACCCAGTACTTC. Protein product: CASSYSNRGRETQYF.

This clone has only a few counts. This rearrangement joins TRBV28 to TRBJ2-3; 7 bases agree with TRBD2. The length of the CDR3 is 14 residues. The J segment lost 0 bases and the V segment lost 6 bases, leaving 3 bases of the junction unmatched. CDR1 is MDHEN and CDR2 is SYDVKM in the germline V gene. The chain's CDR3 is CASRSGTSTDTQYF. The CDR3, as DNA: TGTGCCAGCAGAAGCGGGACTAGCACAGATACGCAGTATTTT. The full variable domain, completed using reference TRBV28 and TRBJ2-3, is DVKVTQSSRYLVKRTGEKVFLECVQDMDHENMFWYRQDPGLGLRLIYFSYDVKMKEKGDIPEGYSVSREKKERFSLILESASTNQTSMYLCASRSGTSTDTQYFGPGTRLTVL.

This chain joins TRBV7-2 and TRBJ1-5, with D unclear. Trimming took 5 bases from V and 7 from J, leaving 12 bases between them. Germline CDR1 reads SGHTA; CDR2 reads FQGNSA. The CDR3 has 13 residues. The CDR3 reads CASSRGFGQPQHF. The CDR3 DNA reads TGTGCCAGCAGCCGAGGGTTCGGGCAGCCCCAGCATTTT.

This chain connects TRBV29-1 to TRBJ2-3; 9 bases match TRBD2. J was trimmed by 4 bases and V by 7 bases; bases with no gene match: 6. The CDR3 has 13 residues. Germline CDR1 SQVTM, CDR2 ANQGSEA. The CDR3 DNA follows: TGCAGCGCCGCGGGAGGGCGGTCAGATACGCAGTATTTT. This gives the protein CSAAGGRSDTQYF.

The chain is built from TRBV27 and TRBJ2-5; possibly TRBD2 for D (5 bases). Germline values: CDR1 MNHEY, CDR2 SMNVEV (reference sequence). The CDR3 is 14 amino acids. Deletions cut 6 bases from V and 2 bases from J, with 13 bases between. This CDR3 reads CASRDSGIQETQYF. DNA for the CDR3: TGTGCCAGCAGGGACTCCGGGATTCAAGAGACCCAGTACTTC.